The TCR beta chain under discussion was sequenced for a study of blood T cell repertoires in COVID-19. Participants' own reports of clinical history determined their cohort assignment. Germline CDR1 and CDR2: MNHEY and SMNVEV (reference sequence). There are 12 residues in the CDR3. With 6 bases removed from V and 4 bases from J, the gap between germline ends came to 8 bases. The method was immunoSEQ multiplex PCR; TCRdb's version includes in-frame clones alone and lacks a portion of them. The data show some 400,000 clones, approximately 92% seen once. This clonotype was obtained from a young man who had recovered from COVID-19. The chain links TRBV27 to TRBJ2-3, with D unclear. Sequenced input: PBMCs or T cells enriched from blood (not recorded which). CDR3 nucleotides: TGTGCCAGCAGCCCAGAGGCAGATACGCAGTATTTT. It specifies CASSPEADTQYF.